The clone carrying this TCR beta chain was picked up a small number of times. The data originate from a study of blood T cell repertoires in COVID-19. In the study overall: In each case, the material was cDNA or gDNA derived from T cells, B-cell-depleted T cells, or PBMCs.

Method: immunoSEQ multiplex PCR; TCRdb's copy keeps in-frame clones and lacks some. The data show about 320,000 clones, 85% to 95% seen once. There are 14 residues in the CDR3. V lost 1 base to trimming and J lost 3 bases, with 7 bases between them. Germline CDR1 reads SGHRS; CDR2 reads YFSETQ. Participants were aged about 18 to 90 years from about two dozen US areas. Sequenced input: PBMCs or T cells enriched from blood (not recorded which). The V and J genes are TRBV5-1 and TRBJ1-4; tentatively, D is TRBD1 (5 bases). The clonotype originates from a woman aged 30 to 39 who had been exposed to COVID-19. In DNA form, the CDR3 reads TGCGCCAGCAGCTTGACAGGTGCTAATGAAAAACTGTTTTTT. This sequence encodes CASSLTGANEKLFF.